Listed here are 22 T cell receptor beta chains from one sample, sequenced in a study of a mutant IDH1 vaccine in newly diagnosed glioma. Time point in this sample: week 47, end of study. What each vaccine dose contained was 300 ug of mutant IDH1 20-mer peptide, accompanied by topical imiquimod. Their antigen targets remain unknown. The assay was immunoSEQ multiplex PCR, and TCRdb's table has in-frame clones only and misses some. The table has about 56,000 clones, around 75% seen once. This specimen was PBMCs, taken from a glioma patient whose treatment included an IDH1 peptide vaccine. All receptors come from a man aged 50-60 years with glioma.

The chain is built from TRBV9 and TRBJ1-3; D uncertain. Germline loops: CDR1 SGDLS, CDR2 YYNGEE. The CDR3 totals 15 residues. V lost 4 bases and J 4 bases, leaving 15 bases between the germline ends. CDR3 sequence reads: CASSFRAVAGNTIYF. The CDR3, as DNA: TGTGCCAGCAGCTTTAGGGCGGTAGCCGGAAACACCATATATTTT.

CDR3 sequence: CASSGVADNTGELFF. The CDR3 nucleotides read TGCGCCAGCAGTGGGGTAGCGGACAACACCGGGGAGCTGTTTTTT. The gene calls are TRBV5-1 and TRBJ2-2, with a possible D match to TRBD2 (6 bases). V lost 5 bases, J lost 2 bases, and 13 bases lay in between. CDR1 is SGHRS, CDR2 YFSETQ, per germline. The CDR3 is 15 residues long. Full variable domain (outside the CDR3, taken from reference TRBV5-1 and TRBJ2-2): KAGVTQTPRYLIKTRGQQVTLSCSPISGHRSVSWYQQTPGQGLQFLFEYFSETQRNKGNFPGRFSGRQFSNSRSEMNVSTLELGDSALYLCASSGVADNTGELFFGEGSRLTVL.

The V gene is TRBV14, the J gene TRBJ1-1; the D gene is possibly TRBD1 (6 bases). V was trimmed by 9 bases and J by 4 bases, leaving 18 bases between them. The CDR3 runs 14 residues. The germline V gene encodes CDR1 SGHDN and CDR2 FVKESK. The CDR3 DNA sequence: TGTGCCAGTAGGAATACAGGGAGAGTCACTGAAGCTTTCTTT. Amino acid sequence: CASRNTGRVTEAFF. The full variable domain, with the rest looked up from reference TRBV14 and TRBJ1-1, is EAGVTQFPSHSVIEKGQTVTLRCDPISGHDNLYWYRRVMGKEIKFLLHFVKESKQDESGMPNNRFLAERTGGTYSTLKVQPAELEDSGVYFCASRNTGRVTEAFFGQGTRLTVV.

The V call is TRBV2, the J call TRBJ2-7; no reliable D call. This CDR3 comprises 14 residues. Deletions cut 6 bases from V and 0 bases from J, with 12 bases between. Germline V gene sequence: CDR1 SNHLY, CDR2 FYNNEI. The CDR3 reads CASSSGRSSYEQYF. CDR3 DNA sequence: TGTGCCAGCAGCTCGGGCAGGAGCTCCTACGAGCAGTACTTC.

In its sample, this clone was seen a few times. J is TRBJ1-1 and V is TRBV5-1; D unresolved. The CDR3 consists of 15 residues. V was trimmed by 0 bases and J by 1 base, leaving 10 bases between them. CDR1 is SGHRS, CDR2 YFSETQ, per germline. DNA for the CDR3: TGCGCCAGCAGCTTGGTTCGGATTTCGAACACTGAAGCTTTCTTT. It specifies CASSLVRISNTEAFF.

The chain employs TRBV5-1 and TRBJ1-1; D is unresolved. The germline V and J ends were trimmed by 0 bases and 5 bases, with 11 bases remaining between them. The CDR3 runs 14 residues. CDR1 is SGHRS, CDR2 YFSETQ, per germline. The CDR3 region has the DNA TGCGCCAGCAGCTTGGGGCCGGCGAATACTGAAGCTTTCTTT. Translating gives CASSLGPANTEAFF.

In its sample, this clone was seen a few times. The J gene is TRBJ2-4, the V gene TRBV19, with 8 bases aligning to TRBD1. Germline CDR1 LNHDA, CDR2 SQIVND (reference sequence). The CDR3 is made up of 13 amino acids. The V and J ends lost 6 bases and 8 bases, in that order; junction bases with no gene match: 6. This CDR3 is CASSINRGDIQYF. The CDR3 DNA reads as TGTGCCAGTAGCATCAACAGGGGGGACATTCAGTACTTC.

This chain connects TRBV29-1 to TRBJ1-1; 7 bases fit TRBD1. CDR1 SQVTM and CDR2 ANQGSEA come from the germline V gene. The V gene end was trimmed by 6 bases and the J gene end by 2 bases; junction bases not matched to a gene: 12. The CDR3 spans 15 residues. CDR3 nucleotides: TGCAGCGTGGGAGGGGCGCAGGGGGAAAACACTGAAGCTTTCTTT. Its protein product is CSVGGAQGENTEAFF. Together with reference TRBV29-1 and TRBJ1-1, the CDR3 gives the full variable domain: SAVISQKPSRDICQRGTSLTIQCQVDSQVTMMFWYRQQPGQSLTLIATANQGSEATYESGFVIDKFPISRPNLTFSTLTVSNMSPEDSSIYLCSVGGAQGENTEAFFGQGTRLTVV.

The rearrangement joins TRBV6-1 to TRBJ1-2; no clear D gene. The CDR3 is 12 amino acids. V gave up 5 bases and J gave up 6 bases, with 10 bases separating them. CDR1 is MNHNS and CDR2 is SASEGT in the germline V gene. The CDR3 sequence is CASSSANNGYTF. CDR3 bases: TGTGCCAGCAGTTCTGCAAACAATGGCTACACCTTC.

The chain recombines TRBV18 with TRBJ2-1, with 14 bases lining up with TRBD2. Unmatched junction bases numbered 12, after V lost 0 bases and J lost 8 bases. CDR1 is KGHSH, CDR2 LQKENI, per germline. The CDR3 extends over 19 amino acids. As DNA, the CDR3 is TGTGCCAGCTCACCACCGGTGGGACTAGCGGGGGCCTACAAGGATGAGCAGTTCTTC. Encoded protein: CASSPPVGLAGAYKDEQFF.

The chain carries TRBV9 and TRBJ2-1; 9 nucleotides line up with TRBD2. This CDR3 is built from 15 residues. From germline, CDR1 is SGDLS and CDR2 YYNGEE. V lost 3 bases to trimming and J lost 9 bases; unmatched junction nucleotides: 10. For the CDR3, the DNA is TGTGCCAGCAGCGACCCAGCGGGGGGAGGGGGTGAGCAGTTCTTC. The encoded protein is CASSDPAGGGGEQFF.

The chain is built from TRBV29-1 and TRBJ1-1; TRBD1 matches at 10 bases. Germline V gene sequence: CDR1 SQVTM, CDR2 ANQGSEA. The CDR3 is 11 amino acids. V trimming: 6 bases; J trimming: 8 bases; junction bases outside the gene matches: 3. The CDR3 loop is CSVLDRGEAFF. In DNA form, the CDR3 reads TGCAGCGTGTTGGACAGGGGGGAAGCTTTCTTT.

The rearrangement joins TRBV19 to TRBJ2-7; 14 bases align to TRBD2. This CDR3 is 16 amino acids long. Trimming cost V 5 bases and J 4 bases; bases outside gene matches: 7. From germline, CDR1 is LNHDA and CDR2 SQIVND (reference sequence). The CDR3 sequence: CASSPRTSGGRYEQYF. CDR3 in DNA: TGTGCCAGTAGTCCCCGGACTAGCGGGGGGCGGTACGAGCAGTACTTC.

The chain is built from TRBV30 and TRBJ2-7; D is perhaps TRBD1 (6 bases). Germline CDR1 and CDR2: GTSNPN and SVGIG (reference sequence). V was cut by 1 base and J by 0 bases, with 13 bases left in between. The CDR3 totals 15 residues. As DNA, the CDR3 is TGTGCCTGGAGTGGTGGTGACAGGAGCTCCTACGAGCAGTACTTC. Protein: CAWSGGDRSSYEQYF.

The chain employs TRBV5-4 and TRBJ2-7; TRBD1 agrees at 8 bases. Germline CDR1 and CDR2: SGHNT and YYREEE (reference sequence). Trimming took 5 bases from V and 3 from J; bases not matched to a gene: 4. The length of the CDR3 is 13 residues. CDR3 loop: CASRGQGNYEQYF. The CDR3 DNA reads TGTGCCAGCAGAGGACAGGGAAACTACGAGCAGTACTTC.

The chain links TRBV4-3 to TRBJ2-6, with D uncertain. Trimming took 5 bases from V and 1 from J, leaving 12 bases between them. CDR3 length: 16 amino acids. Germline assignment: CDR1 LGHNA and CDR2 YSLEER. The CDR3 coding sequence is TGCGCCAGCAGCTTAGGCCTCTATTCTGGGGCCAACGTCCTGACTTTC. Encoded protein: CASSLGLYSGANVLTF.

The chain combines TRBV2 with TRBJ1-6; 7 nucleotides align to TRBD1. Germline assignment: CDR1 SNHLY and CDR2 FYNNEI. V shed 3 bases and J 8 bases; nucleotides not matched to a gene: 7. The CDR3 totals 15 residues. This CDR3 is CASSDQQGSDSPLHF. CDR3 nucleotide sequence: TGTGCCAGCAGTGACCAACAGGGGTCGGATTCACCCCTCCACTTT.

This clone was recorded once. The genes are TRBV9 and TRBJ1-4, with no clear D. The CDR3 has 14 residues. V gave up 0 bases and J gave up 6 bases, with 9 bases separating them. The germline gives CDR1 SGDLS, CDR2 YYNGEE. In DNA, the CDR3 is TGTGCCAGCAGCGTAGGATCGGCGGATGAAAAACTGTTTTTT. It translates to CASSVGSADEKLFF.

This chain connects TRBV27 to TRBJ2-5; 7 nucleotides agree with TRBD2. The J segment lost 3 bases and the V segment lost 5 bases, leaving 6 bases of the junction unmatched. CDR1 is MNHEY, CDR2 SMNVEV, per germline (reference sequence). This CDR3 has 14 amino acids. CDR3 sequence: CASSAPGGKETQYF. In DNA form, the CDR3 reads TGTGCCAGCAGTGCCCCCGGGGGGAAAGAGACCCAGTACTTC.

The CDR3 nucleotides are TGTGCCAGCAGCGTAGATCCAGGATCCTACGAGCAGTACTTC. This encodes CASSVDPGSYEQYF. V and J are TRBV9 and TRBJ2-7; D call uncertain. The CDR3 extends over 14 amino acids. V was pared by 0 bases and J by 1 base, with 8 bases between. Germline CDR1 and CDR2: SGDLS and YYNGEE.

This clone was detected a few times. The chain joins TRBV30 to TRBJ1-1, with D unresolved. V shed 4 bases and J shed 3 bases, with 6 bases lying between them. This CDR3 contains 11 residues. Germline V lookup: CDR1 GTSNPN, CDR2 SVGIG (reference sequence). This CDR3 is CAWNGYTEAFF. In DNA, the CDR3 is TGTGCCTGGAACGGTTACACTGAAGCTTTCTTT.

This rearrangement joins TRBV30 to TRBJ2-7; D gene ambiguous. Germline V gene data show CDR1 as GTSNPN and CDR2 as SVGIG (reference sequence). V shed 2 bases and J shed 5 bases, with 16 bases lying between them. The CDR3 loop spans 14 amino acids. The CDR3 loop is CAWSSGFPGDEQYF. CDR3 sequence (DNA): TGTGCCTGGAGTTCCGGCTTTCCTGGGGACGAGCAGTACTTC.